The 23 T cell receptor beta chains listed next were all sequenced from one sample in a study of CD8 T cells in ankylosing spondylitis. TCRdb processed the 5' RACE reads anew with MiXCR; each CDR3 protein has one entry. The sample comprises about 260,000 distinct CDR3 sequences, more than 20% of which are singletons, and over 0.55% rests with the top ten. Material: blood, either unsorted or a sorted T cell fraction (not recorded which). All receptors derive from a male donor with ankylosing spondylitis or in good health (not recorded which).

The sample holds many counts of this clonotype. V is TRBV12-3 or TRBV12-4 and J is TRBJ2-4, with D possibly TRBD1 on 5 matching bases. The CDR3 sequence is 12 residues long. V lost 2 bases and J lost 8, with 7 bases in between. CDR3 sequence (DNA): TGTGCCAGCAGTTTACAGGGTGACATTCAGTACTTC. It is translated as CASSLQGDIQYF.

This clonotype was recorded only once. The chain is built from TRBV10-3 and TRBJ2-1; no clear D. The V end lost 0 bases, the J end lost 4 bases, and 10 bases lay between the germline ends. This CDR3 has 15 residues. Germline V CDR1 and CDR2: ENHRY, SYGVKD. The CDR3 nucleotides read TGTGCCATCAGTGAGTCCCTACGAGCTTACAATGAGCAGTTCTTC. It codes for CAISESLRAYNEQFF.

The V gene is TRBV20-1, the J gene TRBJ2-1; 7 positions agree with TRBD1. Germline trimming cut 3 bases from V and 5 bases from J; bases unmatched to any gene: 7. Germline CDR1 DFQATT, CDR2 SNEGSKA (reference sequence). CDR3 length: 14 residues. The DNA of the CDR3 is TGCAGTGCTAGGGGTGACAGGGCCCACAATGAGCAGTTCTTC. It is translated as CSARGDRAHNEQFF.

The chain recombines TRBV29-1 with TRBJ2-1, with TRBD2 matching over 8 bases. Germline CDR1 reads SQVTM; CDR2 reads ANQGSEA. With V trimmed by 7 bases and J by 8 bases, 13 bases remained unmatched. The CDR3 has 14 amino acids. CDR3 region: CSAGGAGGEDEQFF. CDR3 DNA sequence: TGCAGCGCCGGGGGGGCCGGGGGTGAAGATGAGCAGTTCTTC.

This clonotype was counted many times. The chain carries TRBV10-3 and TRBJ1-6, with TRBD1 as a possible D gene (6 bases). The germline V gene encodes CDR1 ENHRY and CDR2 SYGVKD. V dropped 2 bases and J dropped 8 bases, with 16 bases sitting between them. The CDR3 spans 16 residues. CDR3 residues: CAISERRGTKDSPLHF. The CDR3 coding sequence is TGTGCCATCAGTGAGCGTAGGGGGACTAAGGATTCACCCCTCCACTTT.

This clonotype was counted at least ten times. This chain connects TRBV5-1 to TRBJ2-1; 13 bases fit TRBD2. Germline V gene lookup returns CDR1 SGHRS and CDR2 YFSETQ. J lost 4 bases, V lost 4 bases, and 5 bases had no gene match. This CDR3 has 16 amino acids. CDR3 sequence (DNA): TGCGCCAGCAGCGGGACTAGCGGGGATAATTACAATGAGCAGTTCTTC. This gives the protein CASSGTSGDNYNEQFF.

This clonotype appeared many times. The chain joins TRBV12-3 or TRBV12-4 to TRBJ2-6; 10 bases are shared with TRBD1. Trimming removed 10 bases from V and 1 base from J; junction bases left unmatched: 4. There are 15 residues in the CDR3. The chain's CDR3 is CATRDRGSGANVLTF. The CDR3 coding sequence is TGTGCCACGCGGGACAGGGGTTCTGGGGCCAACGTCCTGACTTTC.

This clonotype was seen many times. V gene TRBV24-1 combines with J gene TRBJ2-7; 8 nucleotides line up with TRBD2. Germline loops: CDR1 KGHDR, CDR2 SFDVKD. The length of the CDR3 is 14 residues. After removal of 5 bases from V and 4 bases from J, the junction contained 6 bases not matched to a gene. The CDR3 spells CATSATGGLYEQYF. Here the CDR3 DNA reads TGTGCCACCAGTGCAACGGGGGGGCTGTACGAGCAGTACTTC.

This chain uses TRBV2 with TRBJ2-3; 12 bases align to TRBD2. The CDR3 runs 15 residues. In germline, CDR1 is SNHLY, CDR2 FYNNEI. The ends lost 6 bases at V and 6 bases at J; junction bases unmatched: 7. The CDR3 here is CASRGTSGRGDTQYF. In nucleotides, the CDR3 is TGTGCCAGCAGAGGGACTAGCGGGCGTGGGGATACGCAGTATTTT.

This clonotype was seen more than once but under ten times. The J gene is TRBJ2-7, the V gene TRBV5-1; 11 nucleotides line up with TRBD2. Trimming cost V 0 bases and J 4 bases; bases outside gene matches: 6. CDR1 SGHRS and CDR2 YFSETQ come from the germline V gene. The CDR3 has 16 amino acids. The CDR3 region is CASSLAGGLAAYEQYF. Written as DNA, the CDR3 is TGCGCCAGCAGCTTGGCAGGGGGACTAGCGGCGTACGAGCAGTACTTC.

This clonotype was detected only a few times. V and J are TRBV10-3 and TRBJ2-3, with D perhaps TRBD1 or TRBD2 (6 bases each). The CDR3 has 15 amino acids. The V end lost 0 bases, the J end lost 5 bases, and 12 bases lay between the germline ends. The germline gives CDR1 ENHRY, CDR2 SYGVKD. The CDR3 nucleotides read TGTGCCATCAGTGAGTCAACAGGGCGGGGAGATACGCAGTATTTT. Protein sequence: CAISESTGRGDTQYF.

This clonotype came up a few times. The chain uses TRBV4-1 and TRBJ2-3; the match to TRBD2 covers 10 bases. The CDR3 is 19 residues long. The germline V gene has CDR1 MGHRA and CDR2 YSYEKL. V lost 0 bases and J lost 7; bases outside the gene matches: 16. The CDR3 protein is CASSQDRVKSGGAGNTQYF. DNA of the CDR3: TGCGCCAGCAGCCAAGATAGGGTGAAAAGCGGGGGGGCTGGAAATACGCAGTATTTT.

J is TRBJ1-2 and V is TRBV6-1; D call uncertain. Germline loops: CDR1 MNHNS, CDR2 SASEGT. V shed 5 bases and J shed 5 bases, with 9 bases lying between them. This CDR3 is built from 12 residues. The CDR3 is CASSTSGYGYTF. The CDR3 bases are TGTGCCAGCAGTACTTCTGGATATGGCTACACCTTC.

CDR3 region: CSARDWTPEVYEQYF. In nucleotides, the CDR3 is TGCAGTGCTAGAGATTGGACCCCGGAGGTCTACGAGCAGTACTTC. J is TRBJ2-7 and V is TRBV20-1; TRBD2 is a possible D gene (5 bases). V was shortened by 0 bases and J by 3 bases, with 15 bases between the two germline ends. The CDR3 covers 15 residues. Germline loops: CDR1 DFQATT, CDR2 SNEGSKA (reference sequence).

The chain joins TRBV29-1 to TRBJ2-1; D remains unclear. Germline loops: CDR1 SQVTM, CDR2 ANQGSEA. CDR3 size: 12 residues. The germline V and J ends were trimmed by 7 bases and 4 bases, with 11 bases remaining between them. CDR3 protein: CSGRRLYNEQFF. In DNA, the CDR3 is TGCAGCGGGCGGAGACTTTACAATGAGCAGTTCTTC.

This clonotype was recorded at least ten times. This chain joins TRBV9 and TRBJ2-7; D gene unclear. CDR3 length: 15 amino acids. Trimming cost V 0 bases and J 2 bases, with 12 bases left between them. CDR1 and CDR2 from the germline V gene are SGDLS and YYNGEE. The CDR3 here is CASSVVDDSAYEQYF. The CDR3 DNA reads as TGTGCCAGCAGCGTAGTGGATGACTCGGCCTACGAGCAGTACTTC.

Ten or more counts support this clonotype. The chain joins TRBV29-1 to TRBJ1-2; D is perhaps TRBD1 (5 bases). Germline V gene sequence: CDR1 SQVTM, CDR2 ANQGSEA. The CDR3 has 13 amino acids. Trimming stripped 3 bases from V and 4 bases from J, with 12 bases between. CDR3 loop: CSVEGRASYGYTF. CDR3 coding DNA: TGCAGCGTTGAGGGCAGGGCCTCCTATGGCTACACCTTC.

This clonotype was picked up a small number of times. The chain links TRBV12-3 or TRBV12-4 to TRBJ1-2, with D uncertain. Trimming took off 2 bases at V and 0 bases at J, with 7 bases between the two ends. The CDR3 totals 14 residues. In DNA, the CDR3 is TGTGCCAGCAGTTTATACGCCGCTAACTATGGCTACACCTTC. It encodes CASSLYAANYGYTF.

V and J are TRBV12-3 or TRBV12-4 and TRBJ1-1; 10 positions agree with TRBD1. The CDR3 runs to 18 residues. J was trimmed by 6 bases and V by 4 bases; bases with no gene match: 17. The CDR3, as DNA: TGTGCCAGCAGTTCGACCCCCGGTGGTCGACAGGGGGCCGCTGAAGCTTTCTTT. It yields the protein CASSSTPGGRQGAAEAFF.

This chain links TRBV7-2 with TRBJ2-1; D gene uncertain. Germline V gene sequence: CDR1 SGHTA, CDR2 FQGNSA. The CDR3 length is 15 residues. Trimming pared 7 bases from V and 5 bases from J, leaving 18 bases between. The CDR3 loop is CASTLHSSTDNEQFF. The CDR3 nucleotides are TGTGCCAGCACCCTTCACTCCTCCACTGACAATGAGCAGTTCTTC.

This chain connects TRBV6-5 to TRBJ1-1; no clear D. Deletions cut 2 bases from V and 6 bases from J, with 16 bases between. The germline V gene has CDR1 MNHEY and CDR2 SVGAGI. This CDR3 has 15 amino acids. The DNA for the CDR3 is TGTGCCAGCAGTTACGGTGGCGGTGGTAGCGCTGAAGCTTTCTTT. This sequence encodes CASSYGGGGSAEAFF.

CDR3 in amino acids: CASSPPRGVSEAFF. The CDR3 bases are TGTGCCAGCTCACCACCTCGGGGAGTGTCTGAAGCTTTCTTT. V is TRBV18 and J is TRBJ1-1; no definite D call. Deletions cut 0 bases from V and 6 bases from J, with 11 bases between. This CDR3 comprises 14 residues. CDR1 and CDR2 (germline): KGHSH, LQKENI.

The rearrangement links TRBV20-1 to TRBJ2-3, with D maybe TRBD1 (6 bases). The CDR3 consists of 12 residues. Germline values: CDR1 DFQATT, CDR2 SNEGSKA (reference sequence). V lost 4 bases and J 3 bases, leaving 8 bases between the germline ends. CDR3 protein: CSANRVTDTQYF. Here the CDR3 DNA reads TGCAGTGCTAACAGGGTAACAGATACGCAGTATTTT.